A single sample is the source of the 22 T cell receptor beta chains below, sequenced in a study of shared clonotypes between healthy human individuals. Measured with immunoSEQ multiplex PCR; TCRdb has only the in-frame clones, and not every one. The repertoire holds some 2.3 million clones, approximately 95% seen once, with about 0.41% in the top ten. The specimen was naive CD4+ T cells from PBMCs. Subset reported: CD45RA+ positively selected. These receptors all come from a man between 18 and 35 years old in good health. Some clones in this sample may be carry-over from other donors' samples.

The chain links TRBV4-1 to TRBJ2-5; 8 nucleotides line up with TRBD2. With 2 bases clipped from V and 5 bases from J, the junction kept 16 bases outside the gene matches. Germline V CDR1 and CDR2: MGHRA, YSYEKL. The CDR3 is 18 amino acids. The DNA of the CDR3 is TGCGCCAGCAGCCAACAACCTGGGGCAGCGGGAGAGAGGGAGACCCAGTACTTC. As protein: CASSQQPGAAGERETQYF.

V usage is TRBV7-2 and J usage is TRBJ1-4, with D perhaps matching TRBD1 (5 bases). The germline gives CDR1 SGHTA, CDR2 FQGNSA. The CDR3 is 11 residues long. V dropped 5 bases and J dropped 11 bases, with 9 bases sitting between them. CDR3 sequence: CASSTGDKLFF. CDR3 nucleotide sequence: TGTGCCAGCAGCACAGGAGACAAACTGTTTTTT.

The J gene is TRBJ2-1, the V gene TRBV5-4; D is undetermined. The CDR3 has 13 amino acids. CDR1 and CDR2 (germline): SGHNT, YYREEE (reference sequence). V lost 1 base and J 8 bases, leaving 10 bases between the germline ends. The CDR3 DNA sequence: TGTGCCAGCAGCTTGTTTTCGAAGGATGAGCAGTTCTTC. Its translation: CASSLFSKDEQFF.

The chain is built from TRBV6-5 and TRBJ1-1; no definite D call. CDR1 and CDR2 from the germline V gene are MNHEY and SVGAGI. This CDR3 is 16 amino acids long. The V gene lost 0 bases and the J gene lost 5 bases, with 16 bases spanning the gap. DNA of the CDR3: TGTGCCAGCAGTTACTCGGGTCCGAGGCTTGGGACTGAAGCTTTCTTT. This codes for CASSYSGPRLGTEAFF.

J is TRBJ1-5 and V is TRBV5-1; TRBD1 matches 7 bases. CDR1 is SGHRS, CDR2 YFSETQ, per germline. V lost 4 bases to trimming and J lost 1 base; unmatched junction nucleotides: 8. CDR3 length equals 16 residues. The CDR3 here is CASSAGTVGSNQPQHF. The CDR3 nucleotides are TGCGCCAGCAGCGCAGGGACAGTGGGGAGCAATCAGCCCCAGCATTTT.

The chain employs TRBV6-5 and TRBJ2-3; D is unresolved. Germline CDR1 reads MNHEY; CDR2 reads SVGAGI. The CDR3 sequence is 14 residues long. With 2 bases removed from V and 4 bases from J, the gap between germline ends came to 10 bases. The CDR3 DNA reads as TGTGCCAGCAGTTACGTGGGGTCCCCAGATACGCAGTATTTT. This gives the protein CASSYVGSPDTQYF.

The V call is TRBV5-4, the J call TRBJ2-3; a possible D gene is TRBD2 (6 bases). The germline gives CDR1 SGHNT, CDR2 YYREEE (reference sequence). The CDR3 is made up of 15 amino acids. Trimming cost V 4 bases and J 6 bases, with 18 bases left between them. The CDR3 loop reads CASSPSVGGGDTQYF. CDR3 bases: TGTGCCAGCAGCCCCTCTGTGGGGGGTGGCGATACGCAGTATTTT.

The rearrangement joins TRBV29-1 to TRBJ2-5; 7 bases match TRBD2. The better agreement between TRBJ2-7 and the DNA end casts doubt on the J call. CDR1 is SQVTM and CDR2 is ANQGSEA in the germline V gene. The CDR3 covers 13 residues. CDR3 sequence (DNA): TGCAGCGCCCGAGCACCGGGGGGAGACGAGCAGTACTTC. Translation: CSARAPGGDEQYF.

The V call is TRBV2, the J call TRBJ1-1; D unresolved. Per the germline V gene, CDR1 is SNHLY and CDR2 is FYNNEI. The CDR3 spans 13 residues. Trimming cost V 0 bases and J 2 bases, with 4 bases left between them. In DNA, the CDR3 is TGTGCCAGCAGTGAAGCAGAAAACACTGAAGCTTTCTTT. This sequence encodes CASSEAENTEAFF.

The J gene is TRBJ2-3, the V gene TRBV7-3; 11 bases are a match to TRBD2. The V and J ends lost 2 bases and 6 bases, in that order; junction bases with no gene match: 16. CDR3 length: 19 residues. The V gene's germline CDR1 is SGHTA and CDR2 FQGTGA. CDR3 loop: CASSLFSLAGERGVDTQYF. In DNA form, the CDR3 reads TGTGCCAGCAGCTTATTTTCACTAGCGGGAGAGAGGGGGGTGGATACGCAGTATTTT.

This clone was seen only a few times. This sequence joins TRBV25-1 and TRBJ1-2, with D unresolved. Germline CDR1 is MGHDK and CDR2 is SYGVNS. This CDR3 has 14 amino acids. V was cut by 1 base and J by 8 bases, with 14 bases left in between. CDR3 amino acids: CASSEWHKDGGYTF. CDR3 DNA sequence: TGTGCCAGCAGTGAATGGCACAAGGATGGAGGCTACACCTTC.

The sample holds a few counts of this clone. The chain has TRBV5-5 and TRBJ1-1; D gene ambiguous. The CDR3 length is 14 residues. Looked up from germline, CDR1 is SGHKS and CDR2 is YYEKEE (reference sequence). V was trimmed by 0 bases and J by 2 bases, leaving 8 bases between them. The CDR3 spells CASSLAPINTEAFF. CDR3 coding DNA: TGTGCCAGCAGCTTGGCCCCAATTAACACTGAAGCTTTCTTT.

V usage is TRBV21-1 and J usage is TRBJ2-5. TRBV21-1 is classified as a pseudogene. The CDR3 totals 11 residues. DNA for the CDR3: TGTGCCAGCAGCAAAGTAGAGACCCAGTACTTC. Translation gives CASSKVETQYF.

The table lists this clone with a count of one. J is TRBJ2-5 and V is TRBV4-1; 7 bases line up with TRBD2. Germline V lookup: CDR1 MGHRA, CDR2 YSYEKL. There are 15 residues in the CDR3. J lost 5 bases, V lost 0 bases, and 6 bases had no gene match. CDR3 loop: CASSQDRTRGETQYF. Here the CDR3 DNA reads TGCGCCAGCAGCCAAGACCGGACTAGGGGCGAGACCCAGTACTTC.

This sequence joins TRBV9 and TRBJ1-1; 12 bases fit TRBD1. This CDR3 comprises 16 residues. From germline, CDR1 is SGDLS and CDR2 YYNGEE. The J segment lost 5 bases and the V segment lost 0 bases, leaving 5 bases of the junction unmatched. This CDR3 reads CASSVAGQGAGTEAFF. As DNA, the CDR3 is TGTGCCAGCAGCGTAGCGGGACAGGGGGCAGGAACTGAAGCTTTCTTT.

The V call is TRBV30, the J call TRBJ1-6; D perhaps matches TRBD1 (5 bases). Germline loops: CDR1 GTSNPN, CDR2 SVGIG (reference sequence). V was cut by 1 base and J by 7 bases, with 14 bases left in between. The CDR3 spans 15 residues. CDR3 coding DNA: TGTGCCTGGAGTGGGCCAGGGAGGGGAAATTCACCCCTCCACTTT. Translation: CAWSGPGRGNSPLHF.

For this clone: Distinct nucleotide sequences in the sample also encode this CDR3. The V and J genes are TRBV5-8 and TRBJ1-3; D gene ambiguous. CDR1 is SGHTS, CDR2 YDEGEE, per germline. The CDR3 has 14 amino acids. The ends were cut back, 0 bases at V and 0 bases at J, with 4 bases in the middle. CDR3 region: CASSLGSSGNTIYF. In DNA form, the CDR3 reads TGTGCCAGCAGCTTGGGGAGCTCTGGAAACACCATATATTTT.

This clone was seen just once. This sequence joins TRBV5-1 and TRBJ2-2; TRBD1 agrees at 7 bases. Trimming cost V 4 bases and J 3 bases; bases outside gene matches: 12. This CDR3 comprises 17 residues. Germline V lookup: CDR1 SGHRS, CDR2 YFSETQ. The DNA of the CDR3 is TGCGCCAGCAGCCCTAGACAGGGTCAGGGCCACACCGGGGAGCTGTTTTTT. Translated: CASSPRQGQGHTGELFF. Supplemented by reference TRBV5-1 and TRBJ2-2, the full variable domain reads KAGVTQTPRYLIKTRGQQVTLSCSPISGHRSVSWYQQTPGQGLQFLFEYFSETQRNKGNFPGRFSGRQFSNSRSEMNVSTLELGDSALYLCASSPRQGQGHTGELFFGEGSRLTVL.

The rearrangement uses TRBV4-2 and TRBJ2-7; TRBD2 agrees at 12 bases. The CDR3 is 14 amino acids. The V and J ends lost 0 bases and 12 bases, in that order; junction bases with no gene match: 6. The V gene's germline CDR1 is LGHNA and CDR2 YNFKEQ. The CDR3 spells CASSQDELAGGLYF. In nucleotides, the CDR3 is TGTGCCAGCAGCCAAGATGAGCTAGCGGGAGGGTTGTACTTC.

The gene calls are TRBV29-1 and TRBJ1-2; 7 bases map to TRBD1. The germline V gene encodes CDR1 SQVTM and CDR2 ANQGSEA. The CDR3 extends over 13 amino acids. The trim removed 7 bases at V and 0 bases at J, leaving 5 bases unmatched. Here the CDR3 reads CSAEGTANYGYTF. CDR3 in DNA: TGCAGCGCGGAAGGGACAGCTAACTATGGCTACACCTTC.

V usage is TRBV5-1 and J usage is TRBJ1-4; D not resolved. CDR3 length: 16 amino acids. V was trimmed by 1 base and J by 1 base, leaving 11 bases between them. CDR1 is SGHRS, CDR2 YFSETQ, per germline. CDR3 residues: CASSLTRVRTNEKLFF. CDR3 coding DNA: TGCGCCAGCAGCTTGACGAGGGTTCGAACTAATGAAAAACTGTTTTTT.

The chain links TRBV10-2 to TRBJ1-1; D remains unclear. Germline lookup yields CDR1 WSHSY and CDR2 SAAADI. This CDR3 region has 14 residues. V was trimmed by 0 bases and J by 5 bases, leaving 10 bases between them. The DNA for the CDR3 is TGCGCCAGCAGTGAGTCGAGGGCGGTGACTGAAGCTTTCTTT. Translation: CASSESRAVTEAFF.